Listed here are 8 T cell receptor beta chains from one sample, sequenced in a study of blood T cell repertoires in COVID-19. Clones were read by immunoSEQ multiplex PCR, and TCRdb kept only the in-frame ones, dropping some. The sample records over 450,000 clones, less than 90% being singletons. The sample comprised peripheral blood. The receptors stem from a woman aged 50 to 65 with COVID-19, enrolled during active disease.

The rearrangement joins TRBV5-4 to TRBJ2-7, with TRBD1 matching 7 bases. CDR1 is SGHNT and CDR2 is YYREEE in the germline V gene (reference sequence). V lost 3 bases and J lost 9; bases outside the gene matches: 21. The CDR3 totals 17 residues. The DNA of the CDR3 is TGTGCCAGCAGCTATACTACTGGGACAGTCTCCCCGGTGGGGCAGTACTTC. It is translated as CASSYTTGTVSPVGQYF.

The chain combines TRBV6-6 with TRBJ2-7; 7 bases fit TRBD1. Losses at the gene ends were 0 bases for V and 1 base for J; bases not matched to a gene: 3. This CDR3 is 15 amino acids long. The V gene's germline CDR1 is MNHNY and CDR2 SVGAGI (reference sequence). CDR3 sequence reads: CASSYSRGQSYEQYF. CDR3 DNA sequence: TGTGCCAGCAGTTACTCGAGGGGGCAGTCCTACGAGCAGTACTTC.

The chain combines TRBV4-1 with TRBJ2-7, with 10 bases aligning to TRBD1. The CDR3 length is 16 residues. Trimming at V came to 1 base and at J to 4 bases, leaving 7 bases not matched to a gene. Germline CDR1 is MGHRA and CDR2 is YSYEKL. This CDR3 reads CASSQGLGQGWYEQYF. In nucleotides, the CDR3 is TGCGCCAGCAGCCAAGGTCTGGGACAGGGGTGGTACGAGCAGTACTTC.

The chain is built from TRBV24-1 and TRBJ2-1, with TRBD2 matching 7 bases. Germline V CDR1 and CDR2: KGHDR, SFDVKD. The CDR3 contains 15 residues. With V trimmed by 4 bases and J by 8 bases, 10 bases remained unmatched. The CDR3 region is CATSDPARTSDEQFF. The CDR3 nucleotides are TGTGCCACCAGTGACCCAGCAAGGACTAGTGATGAGCAGTTCTTC.

The chain couples TRBV7-9 to TRBJ1-5; D uncertain. CDR1 is SEHNR, CDR2 FQNEAQ, per germline (reference sequence). V was shortened by 1 base and J by 7 bases, with 8 bases between the two germline ends. The CDR3 is 13 residues long. CDR3 coding DNA: TGTGCCAGCAGCTTAGAGGCGGGGCAGCCCCAGCATTTT. Protein: CASSLEAGQPQHF.

The rearrangement links TRBV11-2 to TRBJ1-2, with 9 bases lining up with TRBD1. V lost 3 bases to trimming and J lost 7 bases; unmatched junction nucleotides: 9. The germline V gene encodes CDR1 SGHAT and CDR2 FQNNGV. This CDR3 region has 15 residues. The CDR3 loop is CASSLGAQGARGYTF. CDR3 nucleotide sequence: TGTGCCAGCAGCTTGGGGGCACAGGGGGCGCGTGGCTACACCTTC.

The chain employs TRBV19 and TRBJ1-2; D is possibly TRBD1 (5 bases). V dropped 6 bases and J dropped 1 base, with 15 bases sitting between them. The CDR3 has 15 amino acids. Germline CDR1 and CDR2: LNHDA and SQIVND (reference sequence). CDR3 sequence (DNA): TGTGCCAGTAGGGGTCAGGGACTACTTAACTATGGCTACACCTTC. Amino acid sequence: CASRGQGLLNYGYTF.

This chain links TRBV7-9 with TRBJ1-3; D perhaps matches TRBD1 (5 bases). The V end lost 5 bases, the J end lost 4 bases, and 15 bases lay between the germline ends. CDR3 size: 15 residues. The germline V gene has CDR1 SEHNR and CDR2 FQNEAQ (reference sequence). CDR3 sequence (DNA): TGTGCCAGCAGCCCCGCCCAGGGAAACGGAAACACCATATATTTT. Amino acids: CASSPAQGNGNTIYF.